The clone carrying this T cell receptor (beta chain) was picked up a small number of times. The authors prepared the TCRbeta library with unique molecular identifiers. In TCRdb, the PCR reads were re-called with MiXCR into one record per CDR3 protein. The table includes about 610,000 distinct CDR3 sequences, under 12% detected once. The sample comes from a study of T-cell reconstitution after alpha-beta-depleted transplantation in children. This receptor was obtained from a human donor who donated a stem cell graft to a child with acute myeloid leukemia. The sequences come from PBMCs from the stem cell graft donor, collected from the stem cell graft.

CDR3 bases: TGTGCCAGCAGCGAAAGGCAGGGAGCCTACTATGGCTACACCTTC. It translates to CASSERQGAYYGYTF. The chain links TRBV7-3 to TRBJ1-2, with TRBD1 as a possible D gene (5 bases). Germline V gene data show CDR1 as SGHTA and CDR2 as FQGTGA. The CDR3 runs 15 residues. V lost 5 bases, J lost 3 bases, and 16 bases lay in between.